Shown below are 19 T cell receptor beta chains from a single sample sequenced in a study of OX40 agonist ivuxolimab in advanced cancers. The table came from immunoSEQ multiplex PCR; TCRdb's copy has only in-frame clones and leaves some out. The table records about 78,000 clones, roughly 93% of them present only once. The sequencing here drew on CD4+ or CD8+ T cells sorted from blood, taken in a trial of the OX40 agonist ivuxolimab. The receptors come from an adult with an advanced solid tumor such as melanoma, head and neck, liver or kidney cancer.

The CDR3 loop is CASSQPSPVKETQYF. The CDR3 coding sequence is TGTGCCAGCAGCCAGCCCTCTCCGGTGAAAGAGACCCAGTACTTC. This chain uses TRBV5-4 with TRBJ2-5, with D unclear. CDR3 length equals 15 residues. Trimming took 4 bases from V and 3 from J, leaving 16 bases between them. In germline, CDR1 is SGHNT, CDR2 YYREEE (reference sequence).

The chain employs TRBV9 and TRBJ2-1, with a weak D call TRBD1 (5 bases). There are 14 residues in the CDR3. Looked up from germline, CDR1 is SGDLS and CDR2 is YYNGEE. Trimming took 0 bases from V and 5 from J, leaving 9 bases between them. Written as DNA, the CDR3 is TGTGCCAGCAGCGTAGGGGCGGACAACAATGAGCAGTTCTTC. This translates into CASSVGADNNEQFF.

This chain uses TRBV4-2 with TRBJ1-2; D unresolved. Trimming shortened V by 3 bases and J by 8 bases, and 10 bases separated the two germline ends. In germline, CDR1 is LGHNA, CDR2 YNFKEQ. There are 12 residues in the CDR3. The CDR3 DNA reads as TGTGCCAGCAGCCACGAAACAGAGGGCTACACCTTC. Translating it yields CASSHETEGYTF.

The J gene is TRBJ1-3, the V gene TRBV6-5; TRBD1 is a possible D gene (5 bases). Germline CDR1 reads MNHEY; CDR2 reads SVGAGI. This CDR3 is 12 amino acids long. V was shortened by 8 bases and J by 4 bases, with 9 bases between the two germline ends. The CDR3 DNA sequence: TGTGCCAGCGGGACGTACGGAAACACCATATATTTT. Protein: CASGTYGNTIYF.

V gene TRBV7-2 combines with J gene TRBJ2-7; 8 nucleotides line up with TRBD1. The ends lost 5 bases at V and 3 bases at J; junction bases unmatched: 12. The CDR3 is 16 residues long. Germline-derived CDR1 and CDR2 are SGHTA and FQGNSA. DNA for the CDR3: TGTGCCAGCAGCCGTATAACCGGGACAGGACTCTACGAGCAGTACTTC. Encoded protein: CASSRITGTGLYEQYF. Combining the CDR3 with reference TRBV7-2 and TRBJ2-7 gives the whole variable domain GAGVSQSPSNKVTEKGKDVELRCDPISGHTALYWYRQSLGQGLEFLIYFQGNSAPDKSGLPSDRFSAERTGGSVSTLTIQRTQQEDSAVYLCASSRITGTGLYEQYFGPGTRLTVT.

The chain recombines TRBV9 with TRBJ2-7; 7 positions match TRBD1. CDR3 length: 14 residues. V lost 1 base, J lost 4 bases, and 5 bases stayed unmatched. The germline gives CDR1 SGDLS, CDR2 YYNGEE. The chain's CDR3 is CASSVSTGPYEQYF. Here the CDR3 DNA reads TGTGCCAGCAGCGTATCGACAGGGCCTTACGAGCAGTACTTC.

This clone was detected only once. The chain carries TRBV9 and TRBJ1-2; TRBD1 might be the D (5 bases). Trimming pared 3 bases from V and 1 base from J, leaving 7 bases between. The CDR3 sequence is 13 residues long. Germline loops: CDR1 SGDLS, CDR2 YYNGEE. The CDR3 bases are TGTGCCAGCAGCGCGACAGTTAACTATGGCTACACCTTC. This codes for CASSATVNYGYTF.

J is TRBJ1-2 and V is TRBV30, with D uncertain. V was trimmed by 0 bases and J by 8 bases, leaving 13 bases between them. Germline CDR1 GTSNPN, CDR2 SVGIG (reference sequence). CDR3 length: 13 amino acids. CDR3 in DNA: TGTGCCTGGAGTGTAAATTGGGGTCAGGGCTACACCTTC. Translation: CAWSVNWGQGYTF.

This clone appeared once. The chain recombines TRBV2 with TRBJ2-1; 8 positions agree with TRBD2. Germline-derived CDR1 and CDR2 are SNHLY and FYNNEI. CDR3 length equals 14 residues. After removal of 7 bases from V and 12 bases from J, the junction contained 14 bases not matched to a gene. The CDR3 DNA reads TGTGCCAGCATCATGGGGAGGACTAGCAGAGGGCAGTTCTTC. Protein product: CASIMGRTSRGQFF.

J is TRBJ1-1 and V is TRBV10-1, with a tentative D call TRBD1 (5 bases). The V end was cut by 7 bases, the J end by 0 bases, with 18 bases between. Germline CDR1 WNHNN, CDR2 SYGVQD (reference sequence). CDR3 length equals 16 residues. CDR3 residues: CASTEPHRPLNTEAFF. Here the CDR3 DNA reads TGCGCCAGCACCGAACCCCACAGGCCATTGAACACTGAAGCTTTCTTT.

The chain is built from TRBV23-1 and TRBJ2-7; D gene unclear. TRBV23-1 is assigned to the ORF class and has an uncertain function. V was cut by 0 bases and J by 3 bases, with 12 bases left in between. The length of the CDR3 is 15 residues. The CDR3 DNA sequence: TGCGCCAGCAGTCAATCGAAGACTCCTCTCTACGAGCAGTACTTC. Translating it yields CASSQSKTPLYEQYF.

The chain recombines TRBV7-6 with TRBJ1-1; possible D gene TRBD1, 6 bases. Trimming pared 4 bases from V and 4 bases from J, leaving 10 bases between. The CDR3 is 13 residues long. Germline V gene sequence: CDR1 SGHVS, CDR2 FNYEAQ. The CDR3 is CASSSLRGTEAFF. The CDR3 DNA follows: TGTGCCAGCAGCTCACTCAGGGGCACTGAAGCTTTCTTT.

This rearrangement joins TRBV27 to TRBJ1-1, with D unclear. Trimming removed 3 bases from V and 1 base from J, with 9 bases in between. This CDR3 comprises 14 residues. Germline CDR1 is MNHEY and CDR2 is SMNVEV (reference sequence). CDR3 protein: CASSFGRQNTEAFF. DNA for the CDR3: TGTGCCAGCAGTTTCGGCAGACAGAACACTGAAGCTTTCTTT.

This sequence joins TRBV6-1 and TRBJ1-5, with D unclear. There are 15 residues in the CDR3. V was shortened by 4 bases and J by 5 bases, with 15 bases between the two germline ends. Germline V CDR1 and CDR2: MNHNS, SASEGT. The CDR3 sequence: CASSGFTPSYQPQHF. CDR3 sequence (DNA): TGTGCCAGCAGTGGATTTACACCCTCTTATCAGCCCCAGCATTTT.

This clone was found a few times. The chain recombines TRBV30 with TRBJ1-1, with D unclear. This CDR3 has 11 amino acids. Trimming shortened V by 0 bases and J by 6 bases, and 5 bases separated the two germline ends. Germline V gene lookup returns CDR1 GTSNPN and CDR2 SVGIG (reference sequence). CDR3 sequence: CAWSVLAEAFF. As DNA, the CDR3 is TGTGCCTGGAGTGTACTGGCTGAAGCTTTCTTT.

The chain links TRBV28 to TRBJ2-3; no clear D gene. The CDR3 runs 13 residues. Germline V CDR1 and CDR2: MDHEN, SYDVKM. The V gene lost 8 bases and the J gene lost 0 bases, with 9 bases spanning the gap. The CDR3 region is CASGFRSTDTQYF. The CDR3, as DNA: TGTGCCAGCGGGTTCCGAAGCACAGATACGCAGTATTTT. Based on the CDR3 plus reference TRBV28 and TRBJ2-3, the full variable domain is DVKVTQSSRYLVKRTGEKVFLECVQDMDHENMFWYRQDPGLGLRLIYFSYDVKMKEKGDIPEGYSVSREKKERFSLILESASTNQTSMYLCASGFRSTDTQYFGPGTRLTVL.

The chain joins TRBV6-6 to TRBJ2-5; D is undetermined. The CDR3 loop spans 16 amino acids. The germline CDR1 and CDR2 sequences are MNHNY and SVGAGI (reference sequence). V was shortened by 3 bases and J by 2 bases, with 16 bases between the two germline ends. This chain's CDR3 is CASSYSRPASQETQYF. DNA for the CDR3: TGTGCCAGCAGTTATAGTAGGCCGGCCTCACAAGAGACCCAGTACTTC.

This CDR3 reads CASSGDREMPQHF. DNA of the CDR3: TGTGCCAGCAGTGGGGACAGGGAGATGCCCCAGCATTTT. The rearrangement joins TRBV2 to TRBJ1-5, with 9 bases aligning to TRBD1. With V trimmed by 4 bases and J by 9 bases, 4 bases remained unmatched. CDR3 length equals 13 residues. Germline V gene data show CDR1 as SNHLY and CDR2 as FYNNEI.

The chain has TRBV27 and TRBJ2-3; 11 bases are shared with TRBD2. The CDR3 has 16 amino acids. CDR1 and CDR2 (germline): MNHEY, SMNVEV (reference sequence). V was pared by 6 bases and J by 0 bases, with 5 bases of the junction left unmatched. The CDR3 loop is CASRTTSGASTDTQYF. The CDR3 DNA reads as TGTGCCAGCAGAACGACTAGCGGGGCTAGCACAGATACGCAGTATTTT.